This T cell receptor beta chain is from a study of blood T cells in healthy people across ages. This CDR3 is built from 14 residues. Germline assignment: CDR1 SEHNR and CDR2 FQNEAQ (reference sequence). V dropped 5 bases and J dropped 8 bases, with 18 bases sitting between them. In regard to this clonotype: Its antigen is as yet unknown.

A sample-barcoded 5' primer and a J-beta primer mix were used in a second PCR of roughly 7 to 11 cycles. TCRdb re-called the 5' RACE reads through MiXCR, storing one row per CDR3 protein. The data hold approximately 1.5 million distinct CDR3 sequences, with roughly 32% observed a single time. General study points: Researchers said unsorted PBMCs prevented a conclusive naive versus antigen-experienced comparison.

Specimen: blood. V and J are TRBV7-9 and TRBJ1-1, with D possibly being TRBD1 (5 bases). This receptor was taken from a woman in her thirties in good health. CDR3 nucleotides: TGTGCCAGCAGCCCGCAGGGAATTCAAATAGAAGCTTTCTTT. It codes for CASSPQGIQIEAFF.